The source of this T cell receptor beta chain is a study of human T cells and chemical hapten exposure. Overall study: Patients, predominantly female, presented with alopecia areata, totalis or universalis. General study results and limits: Among expanded TCRs, significantly more large CDR3 similarity clusters formed than among controls.

The table lists this clonotype with a few counts. Its target is not known. In the original processing: Samples contained a median of 95,638 TCRs, with a range of roughly 23,224 to 700,000. TCRdb redid the calling of the RACE reads with MiXCR, one entry per CDR3 protein. TCRdb, rather than the study authors, made the V and J calls. Of 360,000 or so distinct CDR3 sequences listed, about 6% are singletons. Time point in this sample: patch test 2, 6 weeks after DPC sensitization. Treatment given: therapeutic diphenylcyclopropenone sensitization with weekly scalp DPC. Each patch test followed a blood draw. The CDR3 has 14 amino acids. V was shortened by 0 bases and J by 4 bases, with 10 bases between the two germline ends. Germline values: CDR1 SGHRS, CDR2 YFSETQ.

Sequenced material: whole blood, taken in connection with sensitization to the hapten diphenylcyclopropenone (DPC). The V gene is TRBV5-1, the J gene TRBJ2-5; D is uncertain. This clonotype was sampled from a young woman with alopecia areata. Some clones in this sample may be carry-over from other donors' samples. The CDR3, as DNA: TGCGCCAGCAGCTTGGTGGCTGGTACAGAGACCCAGTACTTC. It translates to CASSLVAGTETQYF.